This T cell receptor (beta chain) was recorded in a study of beta chain features in type 1 diabetes listed by TCRdb under 2018. About the study as a whole: Mean age, gender distribution, total cell number and subset yield were not different between patients and healthy donors. Across all samples, almost 110 million sorted cells were examined, and cell number per subset correlated strongly with RNA yield. The study compared the TCRB repertoires of sorted circulating CD4+ T cell subsets in recently diagnosed type 1 diabetes patients with those in matched healthy donors. Regulatory and stem cell-like memory subsets were obtained from only 8 patients and roughly 8 healthy donors, while naive and central memory subsets were obtained from all 30 or so donors. Beyond this particular receptor, the publication reports: Shorter templates might be favored by PCR, yet because patient and control samples were amplified and corrected together, any such skew would affect both groups equally. Naive, central memory and regulatory TCRB repertoires appeared more similar among patients than among healthy donors. Type 1 diabetes patients showed a moderate but significant shortening of TCRB CDR3 length in all four CD4+ subsets. Because cDNA rather than genomic DNA was sequenced, highly expressing activated cells could have been over-represented, although no difference in activation and CD3 levels was found between groups. HLA sub-analyses involved small numbers of individuals, so any influence of HLA type on TCRB rearrangement remained unresolved. Patients with type 1 diabetes made fewer insertions and deleted more nucleotides at VDJ recombination sites, implying thymic rearrangement abnormalities.

The High Capacity cDNA Reverse Transcription Kit was used to reverse transcribe all of the isolated RNA, meaning that expressed TCRB transcripts were what got sequenced. Deep immunoSEQ sequencing was performed on naive, central memory and regulatory T cell samples, with an average of approximately 3.9 million total reads per sample. Sorted cells were lysed in RLT buffer and RNA was extracted with DNase-treated RNeasy Micro or Mini kits, depending on cell number. Each cell subset was processed separately to prevent cross-contamination, with patient and healthy donor samples processed together. The immunoSEQ multiplex PCR was used to amplify TCRB sequences from cDNA, generating 87-bp fragments that spanned the CDR3 region. Sequencing of the amplicons was performed on the Illumina HiSeq platform. On the authors' methods: Synthetic template baselines were used to correct PCR bias computationally, reads within Hamming distance 2 were collapsed together, and singletons that could not be merged were discarded. By aligning reads against IMGT, V, D and J genes, CDR3 length, and insertions or deletions at six rearrangement sites were assigned. Within each subset, clonotype counts were normalized to sorted cell number, and only after that were true diversity and Gini coefficients computed with the tcR R package. Repertoire sharing was quantified using the overlap coefficient calculated on TCRB nucleotide sequences. TCRdb stores this immuneACCESS table with in-frame sequences only. Part of the clones is absent; in the studies checked, under half of the shortfall reflects unresolved V genes, and no reason is known for the rest. The D gene and trimming were derived from the DNA, and the V and J assignments and clone size from that table. Across this sample there are about 140,000 clones, with 9.5% to 10% seen only once. Of the sample, about 0.6% falls within the top ten clones.

A single peripheral blood draw of about 116 mL on average was collected from each donor into heparinised tubes. Using a panel that included CD45RO, CCR7, CD25, CD127, CD95 and CD27, naive, central memory, regulatory and stem cell-like memory CD4+ T cells were sorted on a BD FACSAria II. A purity above 98% was achieved for all sorted populations. PBMCs were separated immediately by Lymphoprep density gradient centrifugation and were stained directly, without being cultured. So that batch effects would be minimized, each experiment stained and sorted samples in pairs, pairing one healthy donor with one patient. This clone was counted a few times. Its specific antigen is unknown. No much larger clone is present one base from it, and per-base qualities are unavailable. The clonotype comes from a woman in her 40s in good health. Sequencing used central memory CD4+ T cells from blood.

The sequenced DNA is TGTGCCAGTAGCAGCGGACAGGTCTATGGCTACACCTTC. Its product reads: CASSSGQVYGYTF. The chain is assembled from TRBV19 and TRBJ1-2; a stretch of 7 junction bases matches TRBD1. At the junction V is shortened by 6 bases and J by 4 bases; bases outside the gene matches: 5. Counted from cysteine to phenylalanine, this CDR3 has 13 amino acids. CDR3 DNA is the only sequence kept; it has 39 bases, read in frame from the first base. The germline V gene (reference sequence) specifies LNHDA as CDR1 and SQIVND as CDR2.